One and the same sample provided the 3 T cell receptor beta chains below, sequenced in a study of cytomegalovirus exposure and HLA in healthy donors (dated by TCRdb to 2015 to 2018). The library was generated by the immunoSEQ multiplex PCR assay. The multiplex PCR relied on a mix of 60 forward primers for TCR Vbeta segments and 13 reverse primers for TCR Jbeta segments. The table was pulled from immuneACCESS by TCRdb, which kept in-frame rearrangements only. Such tables lose some clones; where checked, under half of the loss comes from unresolved V genes, and the rest has no known cause. In all, the sample holds 150,000 to 160,000 clones, and about 80% of those were seen once. The top ten clonotypes cover around 13% of the sample. Sequenced input: PBMCs. The source of these receptors is a man aged 25 to 40 in good health and CMV-seropositive.

V usage is TRBV28 and J usage is TRBJ1-1; D perhaps matches TRBD1 (5 bases). The germline CDR1 and CDR2 sequences are MDHEN and SYDVKM. The CDR3 sequence is 15 residues long. V lost 2 bases to trimming and J lost 3 bases, with 13 bases between them. CDR3 coding DNA: TGTGCCAGCAGTTTAGTGGAGGGGTGGGACACTGAAGCTTTCTTT. It yields the protein CASSLVEGWDTEAFF. Full variable domain (missing parts from reference TRBV28 and TRBJ1-1): DVKVTQSSRYLVKRTGEKVFLECVQDMDHENMFWYRQDPGLGLRLIYFSYDVKMKEKGDIPEGYSVSREKKERFSLILESASTNQTSMYLCASSLVEGWDTEAFFGQGTRLTVV.

In this sample, this clone turned up once. The gene calls are TRBV28 and TRBJ1-4; 8 bases match TRBD1. The CDR3 runs to 15 residues. Trimming removed 4 bases from V and 7 bases from J; junction bases left unmatched: 8. Germline assignment: CDR1 MDHEN and CDR2 SYDVKM. CDR3: CASSSPADRGEKLFF. The DNA of the CDR3 is TGTGCCAGCAGTTCCCCGGCAGACAGGGGTGAAAAACTGTTTTTT. Drawing the rest from reference TRBV28 and TRBJ1-4, the complete variable domain is DVKVTQSSRYLVKRTGEKVFLECVQDMDHENMFWYRQDPGLGLRLIYFSYDVKMKEKGDIPEGYSVSREKKERFSLILESASTNQTSMYLCASSSPADRGEKLFFGSGTQLSVL.

This chain connects TRBV27 to TRBJ1-5; 7 bases align to TRBD1. The CDR3 length is 15 residues. After removal of 5 bases from V and 5 bases from J, the junction contained 9 bases not matched to a gene. From germline, CDR1 is MNHEY and CDR2 SMNVEV (reference sequence). CDR3 coding DNA: TGTGCCAGCAGTCCACCGGGACAGAGATATCAGCCCCAGCATTTT. Translated, it gives CASSPPGQRYQPQHF.